Below are 4 T cell receptor beta chains sequenced from a single sample in a study of blood T cell repertoires in COVID-19. TCRdb's table, derived via immunoSEQ multiplex PCR, lists solely in-frame clones and lacks some. The sample has about 380,000 clones; 85% to 90% are singletons. Sequencing was carried out using PBMCs or T cells enriched from blood (not recorded which). Every receptor here comes from a woman aged 18 to 35 who had recovered from COVID-19.

This chain connects TRBV19 to TRBJ2-1, with 7 bases fitting TRBD1. The CDR3 sequence is 15 residues long. The V and J ends lost 7 bases and 0 bases, in that order; junction bases with no gene match: 6. Germline V CDR1 and CDR2: LNHDA, SQIVND (reference sequence). CDR3 protein: CASKTTGSSYNEQFF. CDR3 sequence (DNA): TGTGCCAGTAAAACGACAGGGAGCTCCTACAATGAGCAGTTCTTC.

The V and J genes are TRBV11-2 and TRBJ1-1; a weak D match, TRBD1 (6 bases). Trimming cost V 5 bases and J 6 bases, with 19 bases left between them. CDR3 size: 15 residues. Germline CDR1 is SGHAT and CDR2 is FQNNGV. CDR3 coding DNA: TGTGCCAGCAGCCGAACGGACAGAGACGCCGCTGAAGCTTTCTTT. This codes for CASSRTDRDAAEAFF.

V and J are TRBV11-2 and TRBJ1-2, with 7 bases that match TRBD1. The CDR3 sequence is 15 residues long. J was trimmed by 3 bases and V by 5 bases; bases with no gene match: 9. From germline, CDR1 is SGHAT and CDR2 FQNNGV. CDR3 amino acids: CASSREGTDDYGYTF. The DNA of the CDR3 is TGTGCCAGCAGCCGAGAGGGGACAGACGACTATGGCTACACCTTC.

Notes on this clone: Within the sample, other DNA sequences also encode this same CDR3. This chain uses TRBV19 with TRBJ2-3, with D perhaps TRBD1 (6 bases). The CDR3 length is 15 residues. The germline gives CDR1 LNHDA, CDR2 SQIVND (reference sequence). Between the trimmed V and J ends, which lost 5 bases and 0 bases, there was a span of 12 bases. In DNA form, the CDR3 reads TGTGCCAGTAGTCCCAGGGGTCCTAGCACAGATACGCAGTATTTT. Translation gives CASSPRGPSTDTQYF. Complete variable domain (other parts from reference TRBV19 and TRBJ2-3): DGGITQSPKYLFRKEGQNVTLSCEQNLNHDAMYWYRQDPGQGLRLIYYSQIVNDFQKGDIAEGYSVSREKKESFPLTVTSAQKNPTAFYLCASSPRGPSTDTQYFGPGTRLTVL.